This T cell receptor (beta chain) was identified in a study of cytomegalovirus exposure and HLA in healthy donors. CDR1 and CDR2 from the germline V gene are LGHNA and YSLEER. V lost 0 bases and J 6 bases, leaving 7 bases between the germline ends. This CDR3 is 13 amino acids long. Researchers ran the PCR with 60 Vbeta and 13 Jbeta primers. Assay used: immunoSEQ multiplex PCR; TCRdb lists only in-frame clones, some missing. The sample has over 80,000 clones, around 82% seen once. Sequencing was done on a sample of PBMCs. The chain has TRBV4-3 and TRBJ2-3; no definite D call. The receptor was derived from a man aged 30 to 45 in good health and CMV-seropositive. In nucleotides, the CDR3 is TGCGCCAGCAGCCAAGAGTTCGAGGATACGCAGTATTTT. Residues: CASSQEFEDTQYF.